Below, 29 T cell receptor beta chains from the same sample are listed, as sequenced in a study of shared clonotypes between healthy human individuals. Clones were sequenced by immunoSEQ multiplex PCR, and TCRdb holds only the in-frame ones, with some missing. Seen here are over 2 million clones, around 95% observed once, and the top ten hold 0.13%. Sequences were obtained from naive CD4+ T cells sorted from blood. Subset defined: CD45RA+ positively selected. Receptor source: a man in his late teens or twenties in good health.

This CDR3 is CASSLDPGLNTDTQYF. Written as DNA, the CDR3 is TGTGCCAGCAGCTTAGATCCGGGACTCAACACAGATACGCAGTATTTT. The chain is built from TRBV11-2 and TRBJ2-3; a weak D match, TRBD2 (6 bases). Germline CDR1 SGHAT, CDR2 FQNNGV. The V end lost 0 bases, the J end lost 2 bases, and 12 bases lay between the germline ends. This CDR3 comprises 16 residues.

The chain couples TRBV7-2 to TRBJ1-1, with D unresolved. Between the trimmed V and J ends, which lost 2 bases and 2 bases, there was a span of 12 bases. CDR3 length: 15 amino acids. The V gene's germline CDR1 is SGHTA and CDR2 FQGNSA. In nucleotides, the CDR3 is TGTGCCAGCAGCTTAATGCCAGGCCCCAACACTGAAGCTTTCTTT. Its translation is CASSLMPGPNTEAFF.

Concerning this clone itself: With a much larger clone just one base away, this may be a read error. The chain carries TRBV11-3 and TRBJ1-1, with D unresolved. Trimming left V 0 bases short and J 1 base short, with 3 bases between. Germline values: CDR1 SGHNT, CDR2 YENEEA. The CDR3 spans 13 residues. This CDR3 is CASSLDKNTEAFF. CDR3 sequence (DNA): TGTGCCAGCAGCTTAGATAAGAACACTGAAGCTTTCTTT.

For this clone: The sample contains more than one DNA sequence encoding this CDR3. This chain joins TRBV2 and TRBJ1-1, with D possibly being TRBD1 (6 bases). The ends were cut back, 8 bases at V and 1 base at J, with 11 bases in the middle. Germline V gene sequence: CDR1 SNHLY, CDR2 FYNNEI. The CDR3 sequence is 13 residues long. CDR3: CASRGQPNTEAFF. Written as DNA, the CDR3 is TGTGCCAGCCGAGGACAGCCGAACACTGAAGCTTTCTTT.

Here the CDR3 reads CASKAGAVSTEAFF. The CDR3 region has the DNA TGTGCCAGCAAGGCAGGGGCGGTGAGCACTGAAGCTTTCTTT. This sequence joins TRBV6-6 and TRBJ1-1; a possible D gene is TRBD1 (6 bases). V gave up 7 bases and J gave up 4 bases, with 16 bases separating them. The CDR3 is 14 amino acids. Germline V gene data show CDR1 as MNHNY and CDR2 as SVGAGI (reference sequence).

The CDR3 loop is CASSWAQGSYEQYF. The CDR3 bases are TGTGCCAGCTCCTGGGCACAGGGGAGCTACGAGCAGTACTTC. The chain is built from TRBV18 and TRBJ2-7; 7 bases fit TRBD1. Per the germline V gene, CDR1 is KGHSH and CDR2 is LQKENI. CDR3 length: 14 residues. Trimming removed 6 bases from V and 3 bases from J; junction bases left unmatched: 8.

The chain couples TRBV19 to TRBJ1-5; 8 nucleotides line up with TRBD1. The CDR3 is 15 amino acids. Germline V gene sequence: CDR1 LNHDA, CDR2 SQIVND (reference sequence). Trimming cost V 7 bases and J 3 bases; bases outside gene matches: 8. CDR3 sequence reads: CASTRDRGFNQPQHF. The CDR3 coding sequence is TGTGCCAGTACTCGAGACAGGGGCTTCAATCAGCCCCAGCATTTT. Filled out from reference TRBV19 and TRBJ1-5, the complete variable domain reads DGGITQSPKYLFRKEGQNVTLSCEQNLNHDAMYWYRQDPGQGLRLIYYSQIVNDFQKGDIAEGYSVSREKKESFPLTVTSAQKNPTAFYLCASTRDRGFNQPQHFGDGTRLSIL.

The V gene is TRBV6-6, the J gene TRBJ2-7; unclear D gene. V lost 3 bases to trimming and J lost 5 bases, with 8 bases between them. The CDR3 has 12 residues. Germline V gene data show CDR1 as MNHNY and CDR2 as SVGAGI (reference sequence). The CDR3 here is CASSYKGNEQYF. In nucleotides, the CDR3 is TGTGCCAGCAGTTATAAGGGAAACGAGCAGTACTTC.

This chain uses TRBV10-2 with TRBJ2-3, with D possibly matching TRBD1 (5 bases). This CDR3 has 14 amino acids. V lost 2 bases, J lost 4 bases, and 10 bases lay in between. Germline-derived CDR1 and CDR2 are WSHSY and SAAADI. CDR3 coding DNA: TGCGCCAGCAGTGAGGGCAGGGCCCCAGATACGCAGTATTTT. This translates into CASSEGRAPDTQYF.

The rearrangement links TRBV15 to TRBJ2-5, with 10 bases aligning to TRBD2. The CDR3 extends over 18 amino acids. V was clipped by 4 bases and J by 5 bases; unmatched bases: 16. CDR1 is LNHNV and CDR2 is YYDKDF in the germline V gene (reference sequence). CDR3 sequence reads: CATSTGTSVIPGVETQYF. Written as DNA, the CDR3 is TGTGCCACCAGCACCGGGACTAGCGTAATCCCGGGGGTTGAGACCCAGTACTTC.

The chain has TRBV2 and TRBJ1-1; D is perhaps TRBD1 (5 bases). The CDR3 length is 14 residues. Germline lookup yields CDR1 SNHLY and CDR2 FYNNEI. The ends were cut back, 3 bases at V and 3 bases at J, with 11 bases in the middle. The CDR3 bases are TGTGCCAGCAGTGACCAGGGCGCGGACACTGAAGCTTTCTTT. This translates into CASSDQGADTEAFF.

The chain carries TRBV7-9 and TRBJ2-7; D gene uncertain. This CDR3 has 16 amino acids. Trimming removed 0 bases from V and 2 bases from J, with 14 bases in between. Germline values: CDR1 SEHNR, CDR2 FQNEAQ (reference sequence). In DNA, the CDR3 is TGTGCCAGCAGCTTAGCGCTGAGAACCGTCCCCTACGAGCAGTACTTC. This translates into CASSLALRTVPYEQYF. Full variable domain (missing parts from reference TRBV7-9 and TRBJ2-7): DTGVSQNPRHKITKRGQNVTFRCDPISEHNRLYWYRQTLGQGPEFLTYFQNEAQLEKSRLLSDRFSAERPKGSFSTLEIQRTEQGDSAMYLCASSLALRTVPYEQYFGPGTRLTVT.

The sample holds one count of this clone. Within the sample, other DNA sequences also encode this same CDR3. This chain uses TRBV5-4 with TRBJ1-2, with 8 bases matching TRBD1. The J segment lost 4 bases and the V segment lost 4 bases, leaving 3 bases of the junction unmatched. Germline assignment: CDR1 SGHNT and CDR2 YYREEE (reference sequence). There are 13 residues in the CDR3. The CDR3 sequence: CASSPDRGYGYTF. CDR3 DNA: TGTGCCAGCAGCCCCGACAGGGGCTATGGCTACACCTTC.

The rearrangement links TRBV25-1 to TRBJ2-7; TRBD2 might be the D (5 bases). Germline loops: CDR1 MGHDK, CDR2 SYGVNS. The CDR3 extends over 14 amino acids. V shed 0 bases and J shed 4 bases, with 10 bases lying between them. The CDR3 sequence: CASSEYRGTYEQYF. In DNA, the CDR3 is TGTGCCAGCAGTGAATATCGGGGAACTTACGAGCAGTACTTC.

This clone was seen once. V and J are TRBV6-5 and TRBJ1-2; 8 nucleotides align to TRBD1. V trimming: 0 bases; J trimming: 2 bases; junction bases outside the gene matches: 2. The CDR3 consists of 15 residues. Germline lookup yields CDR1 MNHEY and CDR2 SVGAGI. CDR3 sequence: CASSYSGQDNYGYTF. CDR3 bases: TGTGCCAGCAGTTACTCGGGACAGGACAACTATGGCTACACCTTC.

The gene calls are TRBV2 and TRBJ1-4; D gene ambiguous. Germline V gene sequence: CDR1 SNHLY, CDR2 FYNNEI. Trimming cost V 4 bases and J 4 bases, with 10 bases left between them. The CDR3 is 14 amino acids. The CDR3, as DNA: TGTGCCAGCAGTGGGGAACAGTTTAATGAAAAACTGTTTTTT. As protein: CASSGEQFNEKLFF.

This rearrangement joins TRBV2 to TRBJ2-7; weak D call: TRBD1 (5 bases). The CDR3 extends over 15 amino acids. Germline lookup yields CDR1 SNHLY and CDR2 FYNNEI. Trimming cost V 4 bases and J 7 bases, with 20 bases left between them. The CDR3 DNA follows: TGTGCCAGCAGTGTGTCTGGGGCAGGGAATCGGGAGCAGTACTTC. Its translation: CASSVSGAGNREQYF.

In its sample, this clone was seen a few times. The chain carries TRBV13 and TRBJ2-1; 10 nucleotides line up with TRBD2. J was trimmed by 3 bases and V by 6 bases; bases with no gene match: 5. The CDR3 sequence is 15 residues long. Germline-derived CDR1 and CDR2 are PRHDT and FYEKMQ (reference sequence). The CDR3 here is CASSFTSGDYNEQFF. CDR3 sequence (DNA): TGTGCCAGCAGTTTTACTAGCGGGGACTACAATGAGCAGTTCTTC.

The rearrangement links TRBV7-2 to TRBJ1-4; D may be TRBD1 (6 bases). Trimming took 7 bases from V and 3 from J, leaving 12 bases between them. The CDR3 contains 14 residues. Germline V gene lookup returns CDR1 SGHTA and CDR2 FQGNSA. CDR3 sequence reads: CASNTGRANEKLFF. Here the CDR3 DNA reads TGTGCCAGCAACACAGGGCGGGCTAATGAAAAACTGTTTTTT.

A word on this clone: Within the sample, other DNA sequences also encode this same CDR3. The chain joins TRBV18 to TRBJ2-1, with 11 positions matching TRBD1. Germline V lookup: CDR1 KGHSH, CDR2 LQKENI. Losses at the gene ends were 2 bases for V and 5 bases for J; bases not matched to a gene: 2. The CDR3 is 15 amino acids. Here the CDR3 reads CASSPGQGANNEQFF. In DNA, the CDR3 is TGTGCCAGCTCACCAGGACAGGGGGCTAACAATGAGCAGTTCTTC. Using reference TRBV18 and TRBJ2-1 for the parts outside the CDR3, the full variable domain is NAGVMQNPRHLVRRRGQEARLRCSPMKGHSHVYWYRQLPEEGLKFMVYLQKENIIDESGMPKERFSAEFPKEGPSILRIQQVVRGDSAAYFCASSPGQGANNEQFFGPGTRLTVL.

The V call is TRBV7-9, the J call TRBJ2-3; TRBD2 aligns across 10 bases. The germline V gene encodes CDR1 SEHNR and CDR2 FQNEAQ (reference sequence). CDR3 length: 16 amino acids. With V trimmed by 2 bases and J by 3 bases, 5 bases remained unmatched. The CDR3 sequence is CASSLNLAGATDTQYF. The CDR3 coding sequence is TGTGCCAGCAGCTTAAACCTAGCGGGAGCAACAGATACGCAGTATTTT.

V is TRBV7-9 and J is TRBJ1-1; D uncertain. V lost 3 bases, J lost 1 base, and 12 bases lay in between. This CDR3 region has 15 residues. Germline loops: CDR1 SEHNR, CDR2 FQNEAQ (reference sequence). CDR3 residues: CASSFSGRENTEAFF. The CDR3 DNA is TGTGCCAGCAGCTTTTCCGGACGGGAGAACACTGAAGCTTTCTTT.

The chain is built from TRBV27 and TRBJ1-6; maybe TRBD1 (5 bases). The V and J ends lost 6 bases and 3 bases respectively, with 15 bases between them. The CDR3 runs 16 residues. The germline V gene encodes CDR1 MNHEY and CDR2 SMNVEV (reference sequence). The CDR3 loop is CASSPFDSRYNSPLHF. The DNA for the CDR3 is TGTGCCAGCAGCCCATTCGACAGCCGCTATAATTCACCCCTCCACTTT.

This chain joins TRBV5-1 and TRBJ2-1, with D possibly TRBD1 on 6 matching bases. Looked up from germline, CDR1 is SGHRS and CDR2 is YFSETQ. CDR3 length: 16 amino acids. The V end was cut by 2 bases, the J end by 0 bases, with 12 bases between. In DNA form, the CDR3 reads TGCGCCAGCAGCTTCCTACAGGGTAGCTCCTACAATGAGCAGTTCTTC. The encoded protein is CASSFLQGSSYNEQFF.

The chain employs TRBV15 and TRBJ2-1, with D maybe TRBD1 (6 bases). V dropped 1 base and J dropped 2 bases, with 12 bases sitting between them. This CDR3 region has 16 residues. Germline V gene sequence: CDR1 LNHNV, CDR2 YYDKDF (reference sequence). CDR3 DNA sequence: TGTGCCACCAGCAGAGGGACAGCCTTTACCTACAATGAGCAGTTCTTC. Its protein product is CATSRGTAFTYNEQFF.

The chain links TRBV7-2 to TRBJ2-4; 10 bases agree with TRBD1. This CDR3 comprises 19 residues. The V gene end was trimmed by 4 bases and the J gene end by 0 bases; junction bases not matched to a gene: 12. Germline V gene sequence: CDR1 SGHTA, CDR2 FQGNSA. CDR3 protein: CASSSYRDRGASAKNIQYF. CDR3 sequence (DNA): TGTGCCAGCAGCTCGTACCGGGACAGGGGCGCCTCAGCCAAAAACATTCAGTACTTC.

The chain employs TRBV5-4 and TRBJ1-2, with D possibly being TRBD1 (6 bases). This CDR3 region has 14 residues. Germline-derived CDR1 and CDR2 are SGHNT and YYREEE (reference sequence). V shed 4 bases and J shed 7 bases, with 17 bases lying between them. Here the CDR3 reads CASSEQGKSRGYTF. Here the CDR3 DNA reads TGTGCCAGCAGCGAACAGGGAAAAAGCCGTGGCTACACCTTC.

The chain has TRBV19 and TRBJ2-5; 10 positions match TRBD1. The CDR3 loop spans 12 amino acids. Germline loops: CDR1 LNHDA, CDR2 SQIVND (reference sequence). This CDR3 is CTRQGAVKTQYF. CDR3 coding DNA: TGTACAAGACAGGGGGCGGTGAAGACCCAGTACTTC.

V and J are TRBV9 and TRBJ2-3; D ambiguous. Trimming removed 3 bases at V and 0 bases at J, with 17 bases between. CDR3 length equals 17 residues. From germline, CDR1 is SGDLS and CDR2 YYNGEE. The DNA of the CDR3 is TGTGCCAGCAGCGCCCAGATATCCCTGGGGAGCACAGATACGCAGTATTTT. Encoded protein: CASSAQISLGSTDTQYF.